The 27 T cell receptor beta chains in this list originate from one sample, sequenced in a study of T-cell memory formation after mild COVID-19. TCRdb reprocessed the 5' RACE reads with MiXCR, giving one entry per CDR3 protein. The sample lists around 200,000 distinct CDR3 sequences, 10% to 13% occurring once. The sample was PBMCs or a T cell subset sorted from them (not recorded which). The receptors derive from a man aged 18 to 30 who had mild COVID-19 (a few samples of this study predate the infection). Cell type and time point are not known.

The V call is TRBV20-1, the J call TRBJ1-1; D unclear. CDR1 is DFQATT and CDR2 is SNEGSKA in the germline V gene (reference sequence). This CDR3 comprises 12 residues. The V and J ends lost 5 bases and 2 bases respectively, with 9 bases between them. CDR3: CSAGPGNTEAFF. The CDR3 coding sequence is TGCAGTGCTGGCCCGGGAAACACTGAAGCTTTCTTT.

The J gene is TRBJ2-5, the V gene TRBV12-3 or TRBV12-4; TRBD2 aligns across 9 bases. Germline trimming cut 6 bases from V and 1 base from J; bases unmatched to any gene: 9. The CDR3 runs to 16 residues. The CDR3 is CASSLRTSARQETQYF. CDR3 DNA: TGTGCCAGCAGCCTAAGGACTAGCGCACGCCAAGAGACCCAGTACTTC.

V is TRBV27 and J is TRBJ1-2, with D possibly TRBD1 on 6 matching bases. V gave up 3 bases and J gave up 8 bases, with 13 bases separating them. Germline V gene data show CDR1 as MNHEY and CDR2 as SMNVEV (reference sequence). The CDR3 runs 13 residues. CDR3: CASSFNSGEGYTF. The CDR3 bases are TGTGCCAGCAGTTTTAACTCAGGGGAAGGCTACACCTTC.

The sample holds a few counts of this clonotype. This chain links TRBV7-9 with TRBJ2-5; D is perhaps TRBD2 (6 bases). Looked up from germline, CDR1 is SEHNR and CDR2 is FQNEAQ (reference sequence). The CDR3 extends over 15 amino acids. Trimming pared 5 bases from V and 2 bases from J, leaving 15 bases between. CDR3 coding DNA: TGTGCCAGCAGCCCTCGTCTAGCGAGTCAAGAGACCCAGTACTTC. Protein: CASSPRLASQETQYF.

Only one count was recorded for this clonotype. The chain carries TRBV11-2 and TRBJ2-5; D possibly uses TRBD1 or TRBD2 (6 bases each). The V end lost 5 bases, the J end lost 5 bases, and 15 bases lay between the germline ends. CDR3 size: 14 residues. Germline V gene data show CDR1 as SGHAT and CDR2 as FQNNGV. The CDR3 bases are TGTGCCAGCAGCCTCTGGCAGGGGAGGGAGACCCAGTACTTC. Its protein product is CASSLWQGRETQYF. The full variable domain, its missing parts supplied by reference TRBV11-2 and TRBJ2-5, is EAGVAQSPRYKIIEKRQSVAFWCNPISGHATLYWYQQILGQGPKLLIQFQNNGVVDDSQLPKDRFSAERLKGVDSTLKIQPAKLEDSAVYLCASSLWQGRETQYFGPGTRLLVL.

The genes are TRBV5-4 and TRBJ2-2; TRBD2 might be the D (6 bases). V shed 9 bases and J shed 2 bases, with 17 bases lying between them. The CDR3 covers 15 residues. Germline CDR1 is SGHNT and CDR2 is YYREEE (reference sequence). The DNA for the CDR3 is TGTGCCACCAAGTCGGGGGAGCGCAACACCGGGGAGCTGTTTTTT. It yields the protein CATKSGERNTGELFF.

J is TRBJ1-1 and V is TRBV12-3 or TRBV12-4; possible D gene TRBD1, 6 bases. CDR3 length: 14 residues. Trimming removed 8 bases from V and 7 bases from J, with 20 bases in between. CDR3 region: CASGGGVPRIEAFF. The CDR3 nucleotides read TGTGCCAGCGGAGGGGGGGTCCCAAGGATTGAAGCTTTCTTT.

This chain connects TRBV5-1 to TRBJ1-6; D remains unclear. The germline V gene encodes CDR1 SGHRS and CDR2 YFSETQ. The CDR3 runs to 17 residues. V lost 4 bases, J lost 0 bases, and 14 bases lay in between. The CDR3 here is CASSAGNGGSYNSPLHF. The CDR3 DNA reads TGCGCCAGCAGCGCCGGGAACGGAGGCTCCTATAATTCACCCCTCCACTTT.

The CDR3 spells CASRTGAGEKLFF. The CDR3 nucleotides read TGTGCCAGCAGAACGGGGGCTGGGGAAAAACTGTTTTTT. The J gene is TRBJ1-4, the V gene TRBV28; D might be TRBD1 (6 bases). V shed 6 bases and J shed 8 bases, with 13 bases lying between them. Germline V gives CDR1 MDHEN, CDR2 SYDVKM. There are 13 residues in the CDR3.

This clonotype was seen only a few times. The genes are TRBV4-1 and TRBJ2-2, with 8 bases that match TRBD1. The V segment lost 8 bases and the J segment 0 bases; nucleotides outside the gene matches: 11. This CDR3 region has 17 residues. Germline-derived CDR1 and CDR2 are MGHRA and YSYEKL. In DNA form, the CDR3 reads TGCGCCAGCGGCGAGACAGGGGTCTTATCGAACACCGGGGAGCTGTTTTTT. This gives the protein CASGETGVLSNTGELFF.

The rearrangement links TRBV7-9 to TRBJ2-1; the match to TRBD1 covers 9 bases. The J segment lost 2 bases and the V segment lost 4 bases, leaving 12 bases of the junction unmatched. This CDR3 has 18 residues. Germline-derived CDR1 and CDR2 are SEHNR and FQNEAQ (reference sequence). This CDR3 is CASSSIMTGTGTYNEQFF. The DNA of the CDR3 is TGTGCCAGCAGCTCTATAATGACCGGGACAGGGACCTACAATGAGCAGTTCTTC.

This clonotype was observed a few times. The V gene is TRBV4-3, the J gene TRBJ2-3; 7 positions match TRBD1. Germline V lookup: CDR1 LGHNA, CDR2 YSLEER. Germline trimming cut 1 base from V and 7 bases from J; bases unmatched to any gene: 11. The CDR3 totals 16 residues. CDR3: CASSQGSIKQGYTQYF. DNA of the CDR3: TGCGCCAGCAGCCAAGGGTCTATAAAACAGGGGTATACGCAGTATTTT.

Only a few counts were recorded for this clonotype. This chain uses TRBV7-3 with TRBJ2-2, with D perhaps matching TRBD2 (5 bases). The CDR3 runs to 14 residues. The germline V gene encodes CDR1 SGHTA and CDR2 FQGTGA. V shed 0 bases and J shed 4 bases, with 6 bases lying between them. The CDR3 spells CASSLTLATGELFF. For the CDR3, the DNA is TGTGCCAGCAGCTTAACCCTAGCCACCGGGGAGCTGTTTTTT.

This clonotype has more than one count but fewer than ten. The chain is built from TRBV5-1 and TRBJ1-1; 8 bases are shared with TRBD1. The CDR3 spans 17 residues. Unmatched junction bases numbered 13, after V lost 2 bases and J lost 4 bases. Germline V gene sequence: CDR1 SGHRS, CDR2 YFSETQ. CDR3 DNA: TGCGCCAGCAGCTTTACGGCAGGGGGCCTTGGGTCCACTGAAGCTTTCTTT. Encoded protein: CASSFTAGGLGSTEAFF.

This chain links TRBV7-9 with TRBJ1-5; tentatively, D is TRBD1 (6 bases). V gave up 4 bases and J gave up 1 base, with 14 bases separating them. The CDR3 has 16 amino acids. Per germline, CDR1 SEHNR and CDR2 FQNEAQ (reference sequence). CDR3 residues: CASSSGVSSSNQPQHF. In DNA, the CDR3 is TGTGCCAGCAGCTCAGGGGTTAGTTCAAGCAATCAGCCCCAGCATTTT.

The V and J genes are TRBV6-5 and TRBJ2-3; D remains unclear. There are 14 residues in the CDR3. Germline V gene lookup returns CDR1 MNHEY and CDR2 SVGAGI. V was trimmed by 9 bases and J by 4 bases, leaving 17 bases between them. CDR3 loop: CASRVSTTADTQYF. The CDR3 DNA follows: TGTGCCAGTAGGGTGTCCACCACCGCAGATACGCAGTATTTT.

The gene calls are TRBV7-2 and TRBJ2-5; 7 nucleotides align to TRBD2. The germline CDR1 and CDR2 sequences are SGHTA and FQGNSA. V lost 8 bases to trimming and J lost 5 bases; unmatched junction nucleotides: 8. This CDR3 is 13 amino acids long. The CDR3 spells CASSETSLETQYF. The CDR3 nucleotides read TGTGCCAGCTCGGAGACTAGCTTGGAGACCCAGTACTTC.

In this sample, this clonotype turned up a few times. The chain has TRBV7-2 and TRBJ2-1; the D gene could be TRBD1 or TRBD2 (5 bases each). Germline assignment: CDR1 SGHTA and CDR2 FQGNSA. V was trimmed by 5 bases and J by 6 bases, leaving 14 bases between them. CDR3 length: 14 residues. The CDR3 sequence: CASSRRIRGNEQFF. The DNA for the CDR3 is TGTGCCAGCAGCCGGAGGATTAGGGGCAATGAGCAGTTCTTC.

The chain carries TRBV29-1 and TRBJ1-2, with a weak D call TRBD1 (6 bases). The CDR3 runs to 11 residues. With 7 bases removed from V and 8 bases from J, the gap between germline ends came to 14 bases. CDR1 is SQVTM, CDR2 ANQGSEA, per germline. DNA for the CDR3: TGCAGCGCTGATGGGAGGGGGGGCTACACCTTC. Amino acids: CSADGRGGYTF.

The genes are TRBV2 and TRBJ2-1, with a possible D match to TRBD1 (6 bases). The germline CDR1 and CDR2 sequences are SNHLY and FYNNEI. The CDR3 consists of 15 residues. Trimming took 6 bases from V and 0 from J, leaving 12 bases between them. The CDR3: CASRPGESSYNEQFF. The CDR3 bases are TGTGCCAGCAGGCCAGGGGAGAGCTCCTACAATGAGCAGTTCTTC.

Only a few counts were recorded for this clonotype. The chain joins TRBV9 to TRBJ1-1; a weak D match, TRBD1 (5 bases). The germline gives CDR1 SGDLS, CDR2 YYNGEE. CDR3 length: 14 amino acids. The ends were cut back, 2 bases at V and 5 bases at J, with 13 bases in the middle. The CDR3 sequence: CASSVEGLRTEAFF. The CDR3 DNA sequence: TGTGCCAGCAGCGTTGAGGGGTTGCGGACTGAAGCTTTCTTT.

This clonotype was seen repeatedly, ten times or more. The rearrangement joins TRBV2 to TRBJ2-3, with D unclear. CDR1 and CDR2 (germline): SNHLY, FYNNEI. The germline V and J ends were trimmed by 0 bases and 7 bases, with 2 bases remaining between them. The CDR3 contains 11 residues. The CDR3 spells CASSEAYTQYF. CDR3 sequence (DNA): TGTGCCAGCAGTGAAGCATATACGCAGTATTTT.

The chain is built from TRBV5-1 and TRBJ2-5; 9 bases line up with TRBD1. J lost 2 bases, V lost 6 bases, and 2 bases had no gene match. The CDR3 has 13 residues. Germline assignment: CDR1 SGHRS and CDR2 YFSETQ. The CDR3 protein is CASTTGGQETQYF. DNA of the CDR3: TGCGCCAGCACGACAGGGGGTCAAGAGACCCAGTACTTC.

This chain uses TRBV6-2 or TRBV6-3 with TRBJ2-5, with D possibly being TRBD1 (6 bases). The CDR3 contains 13 residues. Deletions cut 4 bases from V and 14 bases from J, with 20 bases between. Germline V lookup: CDR1 MNHEY, CDR2 SVGEGT. In DNA, the CDR3 is TGTGCCAGCAGTTCCCACCCCTCAGGGGATGTTTACTTC. Its translation is CASSSHPSGDVYF.

This chain's CDR3 is CASRRRGHTGELFF. In DNA, the CDR3 is TGTGCCAGCAGACGACGGGGGCACACCGGGGAGCTGTTTTTT. The chain has TRBV6-5 and TRBJ2-2, with D perhaps assigned TRBD1 or TRBD2 (6 bases each). This CDR3 has 14 residues. Germline V lookup: CDR1 MNHEY, CDR2 SVGAGI. Between the trimmed V and J ends, which lost 6 bases and 3 bases, there was a span of 11 bases.

The chain is built from TRBV5-6 and TRBJ1-1; D perhaps matches TRBD1 (5 bases). Germline V gene data show CDR1 as SGHDT and CDR2 as YYEEEE. V was trimmed by 0 bases and J by 6 bases, leaving 9 bases between them. There are 13 residues in the CDR3. The CDR3 sequence: CASSLGGMAEAFF. The CDR3 DNA reads TGTGCCAGCAGCTTGGGGGGCATGGCTGAAGCTTTCTTT. The whole variable domain, remainder taken from reference TRBV5-6 and TRBJ1-1, is DAGVTQSPTHLIKTRGQQVTLRCSPKSGHDTVSWYQQALGQGPQFIFQYYEEEERQRGNFPDRFSGHQFPNYSSELNVNALLLGDSALYLCASSLGGMAEAFFGQGTRLTVV.

This clonotype was counted between two and nine times. V gene TRBV9 combines with J gene TRBJ1-5, with D perhaps matching TRBD1 (5 bases). Trimming removed 3 bases from V and 0 bases from J, with 10 bases in between. Germline CDR1 reads SGDLS; CDR2 reads YYNGEE. There are 15 residues in the CDR3. The CDR3 spells CASSAEGDSNQPQHF. The CDR3 nucleotides are TGTGCCAGCAGCGCGGAAGGGGATAGCAATCAGCCCCAGCATTTT.